The rows below give T cell receptor beta chains drawn from one sample of a study of blood T cell repertoires in COVID-19. The table came from immunoSEQ multiplex PCR; TCRdb's copy has only in-frame clones and leaves some out. This table holds 200,000 to 250,000 clones, approximately 80% found once. The sample was PBMCs or T cells enriched from blood (not recorded which). The receptors derive from a man aged 60 to 69 who had recovered from COVID-19. Both conserved end residues are part of each CDR3. A D gene is named only where the DNA matches it firmly. The listing skips clone size in some rows; elsewhere it reads once, few, many or a size class.

>few|TRBV19|.|TRBJ2-3
CATRLLGGTDTQYF
TGTGCCACCCGCCTCCTAGGCGGCACAGATACGCAGTATTTT
>.|TRBV24-1|.|TRBJ2-1
CATSDFLGGRNEQFF
TGTGCCACCAGTGATTTTCTTGGCGGTCGCAATGAGCAGTTCTTC
>.|TRBV20-1|.|TRBJ1-3
CSAAQGNTIYF
TGCAGTGCTGCACAGGGAAACACCATATATTTT
>.|TRBV19|TRBD1|TRBJ1-2
CASSIEGQGMYGYTF
TGTGCCAGTAGTATAGAGGGACAGGGAATGTACGGCTACACCTTC
>.|TRBV11-2|.|TRBJ1-6
CASSLANSPLHF
TGTGCCAGCAGCTTAGCGAATTCACCCCTCCACTTT
>.|TRBV16|.|TRBJ1-6
CASSQSSGPHSPLHF
TGTGCCAGCAGCCAATCTAGCGGCCCACACTCACCCCTCCACTTT
>.|TRBV6-5|.|TRBJ1-1
CASSFDMNTEAFF
TGTGCCAGCAGTTTTGACATGAACACTGAAGCTTTCTTT
>.|TRBV7-3|.|TRBJ2-7
CASSLTGHDSYEQYF
TGTGCCAGCAGCTTAACGGGACATGACTCCTACGAGCAGTACTTC
>.|TRBV6-2/TRBV6-3|.|TRBJ1-5
CASSYQGNQPQHF
TGTGCCAGCAGTTACCAGGGGAATCAGCCCCAGCATTTT
>.|TRBV29-1|.|TRBJ1-5
CSVVAQPNQPQHF
TGCAGCGTTGTTGCACAGCCTAATCAGCCCCAGCATTTT
>.|TRBV7-2|.|TRBJ2-3
CASSTSSPGYSTDTQYF
TGTGCCAGCAGCACATCGTCTCCAGGGTACAGCACAGATACGCAGTATTTT
>.|TRBV19|TRBD2|TRBJ2-5
CASSGLGTTTQETQYF
TGTGCCAGTAGTGGCCTCGGGACTACCACTCAAGAGACCCAGTACTTC
>.|TRBV29-1|.|TRBJ1-2
CSVRTAHNYGYTF
TGCAGCGTGAGGACAGCTCACAACTATGGCTACACCTTC
>.|TRBV13|TRBD1|TRBJ2-2
CASSRGQGARTGELFF
TGTGCCAGCAGCCGCGGACAGGGGGCGCGCACCGGGGAGCTGTTTTTT
>.|TRBV2|TRBD2|TRBJ2-7
CASSPRGGRSSYEQYF
TGTGCCAGCAGTCCCCGGGGGGGCCGGAGCTCCTACGAGCAGTACTTC
>.|TRBV7-2|TRBD1|TRBJ1-4
CASSPDRGITEKLFF
TGTGCCAGCAGCCCGGACAGGGGGATAACTGAAAAACTGTTTTTT
>.|TRBV4-1|TRBD1|TRBJ1-1
CASSQDGHPDRVEAFF
TGCGCCAGCAGCCAAGATGGGCATCCCGACAGGGTTGAAGCTTTCTTT
>.|TRBV27|.|TRBJ1-2
CASTPGPTYGYTF
TGTGCCAGCACCCCAGGGCCGACCTATGGCTACACCTTC
>few|TRBV5-5|TRBD1|TRBJ2-7
CASSNLQGAEQYF
TGTGCCAGCAGCAACCTACAGGGGGCCGAGCAGTACTTC
>.|TRBV13|TRBD1|TRBJ1-2
CASSLGQGAGYTF
TGTGCCAGCAGCTTAGGACAGGGGGCAGGCTACACCTTC
>.|TRBV5-1|.|TRBJ1-6
CASSLEQGVRSPLHF
TGCGCCAGCAGCTTGGAACAGGGAGTTAGGTCACCCCTCCACTTT
>.|TRBV7-9|TRBD1|TRBJ2-2
CASSFIDRGRVGELFF
TGTGCCAGCAGCTTTATAGACAGGGGGCGCGTCGGGGAGCTGTTTTTT
>once|TRBV5-5|.|TRBJ2-5
CASSLGNLAGETQYF
TGTGCCAGCAGCTTGGGCAATCTGGCGGGTGAGACCCAGTACTTC
>.|TRBV6-5|.|TRBJ1-2
CASSHSYGYTF
TGTGCCAGCAGCCACAGCTATGGCTACACCTTC
>.|TRBV4-3|.|TRBJ1-2
CASSQARTMENYGYTF
TGCGCCAGCAGCCAAGCCCGGACAATGGAGAACTATGGCTACACCTTC
>.|TRBV29-1|.|TRBJ2-3
CSVVRTSTDTQYF
TGCAGCGTTGTGCGGACTAGCACAGATACGCAGTATTTT
>.|TRBV11-3|TRBD1|TRBJ1-3
CASSFDTGAAGNTIYF
TGTGCCAGCAGCTTTGATACAGGGGCTGCTGGAAACACCATATATTTT
>.|TRBV5-1|.|TRBJ1-4
CASSLLGGNEKLFF
TGCGCCAGCAGCTTGTTGGGAGGAAATGAAAAACTGTTTTTT
>once|TRBV3-1/TRBV3-2|TRBD1|TRBJ1-4
CASSQDWDDRGGEKLFF
TGTGCCAGCAGCCAAGATTGGGATGACAGGGGAGGTGAAAAACTGTTTTTT
>few|TRBV7-9|TRBD1|TRBJ2-3
CASSLSKLRGRWSTDTQYF
TGTGCCAGCAGCTTGTCAAAGTTAAGGGGGCGCTGGAGCACAGATACGCAGTATTTT
>.|TRBV11-2|.|TRBJ2-1
CASSFSTRNEQFF
TGTGCCAGCAGCTTCTCGACTCGGAATGAGCAGTTCTTC
>.|TRBV20-1|.|TRBJ2-1
CSAQGNEQFF
TGCAGCGCACAGGGCAATGAGCAGTTCTTC
>few|TRBV4-2|.|TRBJ2-3
CASSLPTREGTDTQYF
TGTGCCAGCAGCCTTCCGACGAGGGAGGGCACAGATACGCAGTATTTT
>.|TRBV7-9|.|TRBJ1-5
CASSLGGGQPQHF
TGTGCCAGCAGCTTAGGCGGGGGTCAGCCCCAGCATTTT
>.|TRBV2|TRBD1|TRBJ2-7
CASRGTGGPYEQYF
TGTGCCAGCAGGGGGACAGGGGGTCCCTACGAGCAGTACTTC
>.|TRBV6-4|.|TRBJ1-1
CASSKDSMAFF
TGTGCCAGCAGTAAGGACAGTATGGCTTTCTTT
>.|TRBV19|.|TRBJ1-5
CASSIIEGAVQPQHF
TGTGCCAGTAGTATTATCGAGGGAGCGGTGCAGCCCCAGCATTTT
>.|TRBV7-8|.|TRBJ2-7
CASSGYRDKQYF
TGTGCCAGCAGCGGGTACCGGGACAAGCAGTACTTC
>few|TRBV9|TRBD2|TRBJ2-7
CASSPIAGEEDEQYF
TGTGCCAGCAGCCCAATAGCGGGGGAAGAAGACGAGCAGTACTTC
>.|TRBV10-3|.|TRBJ2-1
CAISGTEGKRVGEQFF
TGTGCCATCAGTGGGACGGAGGGGAAACGGGTCGGTGAGCAGTTCTTC
>.|TRBV19|.|TRBJ1-4
CASSFGGWNEKLFF
TGTGCCAGTAGTTTCGGAGGTTGGAATGAAAAACTGTTTTTT
>.|TRBV10-2|.|TRBJ1-2
CASSEQGNYGYTF
TGCGCCAGCAGTGAGCAGGGTAACTATGGCTACACCTTC